This T cell receptor beta chain emerged from a study of shared clonotypes between healthy human individuals. Study-level background: Three plates each covered CD4 naive and memory; CD8 naive two, CD8 memory one.

Trimming left V 5 bases short and J 5 bases short, with 15 bases between. Germline-derived CDR1 and CDR2 are SNHLY and FYNNEI. The length of the CDR3 is 14 residues. On this clone itself: This could be a read error, since a much larger clone is one nucleotide away. The same CDR3 arises from other DNA sequences in this sample as well.

The method was immunoSEQ multiplex PCR; TCRdb's version includes in-frame clones alone and lacks a portion of them. The sample contains more than 900,000 clones, more than 75% of which appear only once. Donors were healthy HIV-negative adults without recently reported acute infections or vaccinations. The clonotype comes from a man between 18 and 29 years old in good health. Some clones in this sample may be carry-over from other donors' samples. Sequencing was done on a sample of memory CD4+ T cells from PBMCs. Subset: CD45RA-negative fraction. The chain has TRBV2 and TRBJ1-1; no clear D. CDR3 loop: CASSNTPTNTEAFF. The CDR3 nucleotides read TGTGCCAGCAGTAACACCCCAACCAATACTGAAGCTTTCTTT.